This TCR beta chain was captured by sequencing in a study of cytotoxic CD8 clonotypes in ibrutinib-treated CLL. Turning to the study itself: The response samples were taken once patients had been treated for a median of about 12 months, range 6 to 36. When averaged across all of the samples, the counts came to approximately 250,000 productive templates and about 90,000 productive rearrangements. Study observations and caveats: On treatment, the uncommon public clonotypes contracted or remained stable.

The CDR3 has 18 amino acids. V was pared by 4 bases and J by 1 base, with 21 bases between. Germline V gene sequence: CDR1 SGDLS, CDR2 YYNGEE. Sequencing used immunoSEQ multiplex PCR; TCRdb keeps in-frame clones, though not all of them. The sample gives fewer than 400,000 clones, 67% of which show up once; roughly 6.3% is in the top ten. Details on this clone: Its target is unknown.

Specimen: PBMCs, collected after 36 months of ibrutinib treatment. This sequence joins TRBV9 and TRBJ1-5, with a tentative D call TRBD1 (6 bases). The receptor's source is a human donor with chronic lymphocytic leukemia. This chain's CDR3 is CASSPQPGGVGSNQPQHF. For the CDR3, the DNA is TGTGCCAGCAGCCCCCAACCGGGGGGCGTTGGGAGCAATCAGCCCCAGCATTTT. The entire variable domain, with the rest obtained from reference TRBV9 and TRBJ1-5, is as follows: DSGVTQTPKHLITATGQRVTLRCSPRSGDLSVYWYQQSLDQGLQFLIQYYNGEERAKGNILERFSAQQFPDLHSELNLSSLELGDSALYFCASSPQPGGVGSNQPQHFGDGTRLSIL.